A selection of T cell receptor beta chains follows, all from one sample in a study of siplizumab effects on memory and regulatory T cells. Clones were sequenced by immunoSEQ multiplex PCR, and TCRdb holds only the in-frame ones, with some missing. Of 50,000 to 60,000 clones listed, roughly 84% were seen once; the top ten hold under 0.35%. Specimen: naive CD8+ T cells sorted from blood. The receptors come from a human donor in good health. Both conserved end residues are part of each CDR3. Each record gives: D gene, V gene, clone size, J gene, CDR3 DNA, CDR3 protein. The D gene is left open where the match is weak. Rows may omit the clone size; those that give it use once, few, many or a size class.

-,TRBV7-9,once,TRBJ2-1,TGTGCCAGCAGCTTTGAGGGTACTAGGAGCTCCTACAATGAGCAGTTCTTC,CASSFEGTRSSYNEQFF
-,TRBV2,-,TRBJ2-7,TGTGCCAGCAGCGTACAGAGTTCCTACGAGCAGTACTTC,CASSVQSSYEQYF
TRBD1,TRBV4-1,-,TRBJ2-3,TGCGCCAGCAGCCAAGGACAGGGGTTCACAGATACGCAGTATTTT,CASSQGQGFTDTQYF
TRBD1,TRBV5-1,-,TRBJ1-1,TGCGCCAGCAGCTTGGAGGCAGGGGGCGAATTCGCTGAAGCTTTCTTT,CASSLEAGGEFAEAFF
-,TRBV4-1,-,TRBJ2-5,TGCGCCAGCAGCCAAAGTCTGGGGACGGAGACCCAGTACTTC,CASSQSLGTETQYF
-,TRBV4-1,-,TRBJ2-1,TGCGCCAGCAGTCTTACCTACAATGAGCAGTTCTTC,CASSLTYNEQFF
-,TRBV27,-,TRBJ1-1,TGTGCCAGCAGTAACCACGGGACTCCTAGGACTGAAGCTTTCTTT,CASSNHGTPRTEAFF
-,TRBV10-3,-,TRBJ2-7,TGTGCGATCCTAATGGACGGAGCCTACGAGCAGTACTTC,CAILMDGAYEQYF
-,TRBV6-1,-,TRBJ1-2,TGTGCCAGCAGTGAAAACGATGATCTCTACTATGGCTACACCTTC,CASSENDDLYYGYTF
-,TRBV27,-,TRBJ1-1,TGTGCCAGCAGTTTACCCTGGGGTGGCACTGAAGCTTTCTTT,CASSLPWGGTEAFF
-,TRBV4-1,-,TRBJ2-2,TGCGCCAGCAGCCAAGCCGGGAGCGGCACCGGGGAGCTGTTTTTT,CASSQAGSGTGELFF
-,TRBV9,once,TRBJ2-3,TGTGCCAGCAGCCCTTCCCTCTCCGGGGGACTCACAGATACGCAGTATTTT,CASSPSLSGGLTDTQYF
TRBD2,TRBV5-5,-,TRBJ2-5,TGTGCCAGCAGCTTGGCGGGACTAGCGGGGCTCCAAGAGACCCAGTACTTC,CASSLAGLAGLQETQYF
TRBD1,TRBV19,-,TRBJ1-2,TGTGCCAGTAGTATAGTGCAGGGGGCAGGCTATGGCTACACCTTC,CASSIVQGAGYGYTF
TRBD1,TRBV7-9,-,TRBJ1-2,TGTGCCAGCAGCGTCGGGACAGGGGGAATGGATGGCTACACCTTC,CASSVGTGGMDGYTF
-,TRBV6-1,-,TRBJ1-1,TGTGCCAGCAGTGAAGTCAGCCGGACTGAAGCTTTCTTT,CASSEVSRTEAFF